These T cell receptor beta chains were read from a single sample in a study of shared clonotypes between healthy human individuals. The protocol was immunoSEQ multiplex PCR, while the TCRdb copy is restricted to in-frame clones and leaves out a portion. The sample yields hundreds of thousands of clones, about three quarters seen once. Sequencing was done on a sample of memory CD4+ T cells sorted from blood. The receptor set was obtained from a woman in her twenties or thirties in good health. Both conserved end residues are part of each CDR3. Fields, in order: J gene, D gene, clone size, V gene, CDR3 protein, CDR3 DNA. The D gene is left open where the match is weak. The listing skips clone size in some rows; elsewhere it reads once, few, many or a size class.

>TRBJ1-5|TRBD1|NA|TRBV2
CASSEEGQINQPQHF
TGTGCCAGCAGCGAGGAGGGACAGATCAATCAGCCCCAGCATTTT
>TRBJ1-1|NA|NA|TRBV28
CASSKSGATNEAFF
TGTGCCAGCAGTAAGTCAGGGGCTACAAATGAAGCTTTCTTT
>TRBJ2-1|NA|few|TRBV15
CATSRDSVAAQFF
TGTGCCACCAGCAGAGATTCGGTAGCAGCCCAGTTCTTC
>TRBJ2-7|NA|NA|TRBV10-2
CASSGGVYEQYF
TGCGCCAGCAGTGGAGGGGTCTACGAGCAGTACTTC
>TRBJ2-7|NA|few|TRBV6-1
CASSEGGGSEQYF
TGTGCCAGCAGTGAAGGTGGGGGGAGCGAGCAGTACTTC
>TRBJ2-3|TRBD2|NA|TRBV25-1
CASSAQLAGGSTDTQYF
TGTGCCAGCAGTGCCCAACTAGCGGGAGGGAGCACAGATACGCAGTATTTT
>TRBJ2-1|NA|once|TRBV5-1
CASSLRQERGNEQFF
TGCGCCAGCAGCTTGCGGCAGGAGAGGGGCAATGAGCAGTTCTTC
>TRBJ1-2|TRBD1|many|TRBV27
CASGDRHNYGYTF
TGTGCCAGCGGGGACAGGCATAACTATGGCTACACCTTC
>TRBJ2-5|NA|NA|TRBV11-2
CASSNDLWLQETQYF
TGTGCCAGCAGCAATGATCTCTGGCTCCAAGAGACCCAGTACTTC
>TRBJ1-2|NA|NA|TRBV29-1
CSVAGKVNYGYTF
TGCAGCGTTGCTGGGAAGGTTAACTATGGCTACACCTTC
>TRBJ2-2|NA|NA|TRBV28
CASSLRRPGELFF
TGTGCCAGCAGTTTGAGAAGACCCGGGGAGCTGTTTTTT
>TRBJ1-5|NA|once|TRBV18
CASSTDRNQPQHF
TGTGCCAGCTCAACGGACAGAAATCAGCCCCAGCATTTT
>TRBJ2-7|NA|NA|TRBV18
CASSGGQSYEQYF
TGTGCCAGCTCAGGAGGACAGTCCTACGAGCAGTACTTC
>TRBJ1-5|NA|NA|TRBV6-1
CASSAEGLKSFSNQPQHF
TGTGCCAGCAGTGCGGAGGGGCTCAAATCCTTTAGCAATCAGCCCCAGCATTTT
>TRBJ1-3|NA|many|TRBV5-5
CASSFSETVGNTIYF
TGTGCCAGCAGCTTCTCCGAGACCGTGGGAAACACCATATATTTT
>TRBJ2-1|TRBD1|NA|TRBV2
CASSEGTGVNEQFF
TGTGCCAGCAGTGAAGGGACAGGGGTCAATGAGCAGTTCTTC
>TRBJ2-5|TRBD2|few|TRBV15
CATSNLAGMTQYF
TGTGCCACCAGCAACCTAGCGGGCATGACCCAGTACTTC
>TRBJ2-1|NA|few|TRBV19
CASSPLGVEQFF
TGTGCCAGTAGTCCTCTGGGAGTTGAGCAGTTCTTC
>TRBJ2-7|TRBD2|NA|TRBV27
CASSALAGAGEQYF
TGTGCCAGCAGTGCTCTAGCGGGAGCTGGGGAGCAGTACTTC
>TRBJ1-1|NA|NA|TRBV19
CASGTQIDTEAFF
TGTGCCAGCGGGACACAGATTGACACTGAAGCTTTCTTT
>TRBJ2-7|NA|NA|TRBV15
CATSRAGQTYEQYF
TGTGCCACCAGCAGAGCCGGACAGACCTACGAGCAGTACTTC
>TRBJ2-3|NA|NA|TRBV27
CASRRADTQYF
TGTGCCAGCCGACGCGCAGATACGCAGTATTTT
>TRBJ2-1|NA|NA|TRBV7-2
CASSSYGGDEQFF
TGTGCCAGCAGCTCCTATGGGGGCGATGAGCAGTTCTTC
>TRBJ1-2|NA|NA|TRBV6-5
CASSSPRGPNYGYTF
TGTGCCAGCAGTTCCCCACGGGGCCCTAACTATGGCTACACCTTC